This TCR beta chain was sequenced for a study of human T cells and chemical hapten exposure (dated by TCRdb to about 2021). Regarding the complete study: For sensitization, 2% DPC in acetone was applied to an approximately 2 cm by approximately 2 cm area of upper inner arm skin. Roughly 30 alopecia patients provided blood for TCR sequencing at one to four time points (pre-sensitization, 2, 6 and 24 weeks). Throughout the roughly 25-week study period, patients were also given weekly therapeutic DPC doses on the scalp. The patient cohort, mostly female, included alopecia areata with under or over 50% scalp involvement, alopecia totalis and alopecia universalis. The libraries were sequenced as a pool, and the TCR yield per sample differed mostly because of small variations in library volumes within the pool. Patch testing was performed on the upper back with Finn chambers containing 0.01% DPC, and the patch tests were scored after 6 days according to International Contact Dermatitis Research Group standards. Patient blood was sampled pre-sensitization (week 0) and at 2, 6 and about 24 weeks after DPC sensitization. In alopecia patients, the study followed how the peripheral blood TCR repertoire changed in vivo over primary and secondary sensitization to diphenylcyclopropenone (DPC), a hapten. What the authors observed across the whole study: The number of TCRs above 1 in 1000 frequency did not change with DPC sensitization; there was no evidence of global repertoire structure alterations. Because all patients had alopecia, a presumed autoimmune disease, the immune response of the patients might differ from that of healthy individuals. Repeated subsampling changed both the strength of the expansion versus patch-test correlation and the threshold at which that correlation became significant. Expanded TCRs formed significantly more large CDR3 similarity clusters than pre-sensitization or healthy control sets, consistent with antigen-driven responses. A positive correlation was found between the number of PT1 expanded TCRs and patch test score, with significance reached at thresholds 8, 16 and 32 but not 4.

From a lookup of the germline V gene, CDR1 and CDR2 are SGHVS and FNYEAQ. Here V drops 4 bases and J drops 5 bases, and the junction holds 10 bases not matched to any gene. Reading from cysteine to phenylalanine, the CDR3 counts 15 amino acids. Only CDR3 DNA remains: 45 bases, in frame from the first base. The table lists this clonotype with a few counts. There is no known antigen for this receptor. There are no base qualities to consult, and no much larger clone falls within one base. The sample's time point label, decoded: patch test 3, about 24 weeks after DPC sensitization. The treatment or condition label here, explained by the study, means: therapeutic diphenylcyclopropenone sensitization with weekly scalp DPC. Blood at each patch-test visit was drawn before the patch test was applied. To be eligible, patients had to be aged 18 to 70, diagnosed with alopecia and judged suitable for DPC therapy, while pregnant patients were excluded. Total RNA was isolated from unfractionated whole blood collected in Tempus Blood RNA tubes.

The library relied on RACE. Reads for this sample came from a NextSeq 500. During library preparation, unique molecular identifiers were attached to individual cDNA molecules so that TCRs could be counted quantitatively and reproducibly. For every blood RNA sample, sequencing covered both the TCR alpha and TCR beta chains. On the authors' methods: A median of around 100,000 TCRs per sample was observed, with a range of roughly 20,000 to 700,000. The Decombinator software suite was used to annotate the V, J and CDR3 of the TCR reads. Every sample was subsampled to the same number of TCRs (28,000) for the PS versus PT1 abundance plots. TCRs were defined as expanded if absent before sensitization and observed at least eight times at the 2-week time point. TCRdb itself trimmed the public reads at Q25 with fastp, ran MiXCR and retained productive beta chains. Merged by CDR3 protein, the rows form single entries marked with the most common genes and DNA. The V and J calls shown here were made by TCRdb, not taken from the authors' results. In this sample the table shows 180,000 or so distinct CDR3 sequences, around a quarter of which occur a single time. The ten largest make up 2.5% of the sample.

Sequenced material: whole blood, taken in connection with sensitization to the hapten diphenylcyclopropenone (DPC). The receptor was derived from a woman in her thirties or forties with alopecia areata. Some clones in this sample may be carry-over from other donors' samples. The receptor chain draws on TRBV7-6 and TRBJ1-2; TRBD1 agrees with 7 junctional bases. The DNA sequence follows: TGTGCCAGCAGCTCCACCCCGACAGGGAGTTATGGCTACACCTTC. The translation is CASSSTPTGSYGYTF.